This T cell receptor (beta chain) was sequenced for a study of cytomegalovirus exposure and HLA in healthy donors. The data were produced by immunoSEQ multiplex PCR, yet TCRdb's version contains in-frame clones alone and is incomplete. The sample comprises more than 95,000 clones, about 96% of which are singletons, and around 1.7% rests with the top ten. Germline values: CDR1 MNHEY, CDR2 SMNVEV (reference sequence). The CDR3 contains 14 residues. Trimming removed 3 bases at V and 0 bases at J, with 7 bases between. Material for sequencing was PBMCs. The chain joins TRBV27 to TRBJ2-3; D gene uncertain. The receptor's source is a man younger than 35 in good health and CMV-seronegative. CDR3 bases: TGTGCCAGCAGTTTTGAAACAAGCACAGATACGCAGTATTTT. Translation gives CASSFETSTDTQYF.